Presented here are 2 T cell receptor beta chains from one specimen sequenced in a study of blood T cell repertoires in COVID-19. Here immunoSEQ multiplex PCR was the method, and the copy in TCRdb shows in-frame clones only, minus some. This sample yields 300,000 to 350,000 clones, of which 89% are seen a single time; less than 9.5% belongs to the top ten. Sequencing was done on a sample of PBMCs or T cells enriched from blood (not recorded which). Receptors were obtained from a woman younger than 45 who had recovered from COVID-19.

This clone was seen just once. V and J are TRBV18 and TRBJ1-1; TRBD1 is a possible D gene (6 bases). The CDR3 extends over 15 amino acids. The germline CDR1 and CDR2 sequences are KGHSH and LQKENI. Trimming removed 0 bases at V and 0 bases at J, with 8 bases between. CDR3 in DNA: TGTGCCAGCTCACCACCGAAGGGGGTGAACACTGAAGCTTTCTTT. Its protein is CASSPPKGVNTEAFF.

The chain recombines TRBV5-8 with TRBJ2-3; 7 positions agree with TRBD2. The CDR3 is 15 amino acids. CDR1 SGHTS and CDR2 YDEGEE come from the germline V gene. With V trimmed by 1 base and J by 2 bases, 4 bases remained unmatched. CDR3 coding DNA: TGTGCCAGCAGCTTGTGGGGGGGACCCACAGATACGCAGTATTTT. Its translation: CASSLWGGPTDTQYF.